Listed here are 27 T cell receptor beta chains from one sample, sequenced in a study of blood T cell repertoires in COVID-19. Method: immunoSEQ multiplex PCR; TCRdb's copy keeps in-frame clones and lacks some. The sample lists roughly 100,000 clones, about 80% seen once, with around 4% in the top ten. Sequences were obtained from peripheral blood. The receptor set was obtained from a human donor in a cohort sampled during active COVID-19.

The chain is built from TRBV24-1 and TRBJ2-1; TRBD2 aligns across 8 bases. The ends lost 4 bases at V and 4 bases at J; junction bases unmatched: 8. CDR1 and CDR2 (germline): KGHDR, SFDVKD. The CDR3 is 16 amino acids. The CDR3: CATSDSSGGGYNEQFF. Here the CDR3 DNA reads TGTGCCACCAGTGACTCGAGCGGGGGAGGGTACAATGAGCAGTTCTTC.

The chain recombines TRBV13 with TRBJ2-5; 8 bases map to TRBD1. CDR1 is PRHDT, CDR2 FYEKMQ, per germline (reference sequence). CDR3 length: 16 amino acids. The junction had 7 bases not matched to a gene; V was cut back by 0 bases and J by 4 bases. DNA for the CDR3: TGTGCCAGCAGCTTAGGCCTCGGGCAGGGGGCAGAGACCCAGTACTTC. Protein: CASSLGLGQGAETQYF.

This clone was observed a handful of times. The chain recombines TRBV14 with TRBJ1-1; D remains unclear. Trimming stripped 5 bases from V and 4 bases from J, with 11 bases between. Germline CDR1 is SGHDN and CDR2 is FVKESK. The CDR3 runs to 13 residues. The CDR3 coding sequence is TGTGCCAGCAGCTTCACGTCGGGCACTGAAGCTTTCTTT. Its translation: CASSFTSGTEAFF.

The rearrangement uses TRBV18 and TRBJ1-4; the match to TRBD1 covers 8 bases. Germline trimming cut 0 bases from V and 5 bases from J; bases unmatched to any gene: 2. The CDR3 is made up of 15 amino acids. Germline CDR1 reads KGHSH; CDR2 reads LQKENI. The DNA of the CDR3 is TGTGCCAGCTCACCACCGGGACAGGTGAATGAAAAACTGTTTTTT. It encodes CASSPPGQVNEKLFF.

V gene TRBV11-3 combines with J gene TRBJ2-7, with no clear D. Germline V gene data show CDR1 as SGHNT and CDR2 as YENEEA. Trimming removed 8 bases from V and 4 bases from J, with 6 bases in between. This CDR3 has 10 amino acids. CDR3 sequence: CASPPYEQYF. Here the CDR3 DNA reads TGTGCCAGCCCCCCTTACGAGCAGTACTTC.

The chain combines TRBV4-3 with TRBJ2-7, with 8 bases that match TRBD2. The J segment lost 2 bases and the V segment lost 6 bases, leaving 9 bases of the junction unmatched. Germline lookup yields CDR1 LGHNA and CDR2 YSLEER. The CDR3 runs to 15 residues. CDR3 nucleotides: TGCGCCAGCAGTCAGGGCGGGGGGAAAGCCTACGAGCAGTACTTC. It specifies CASSQGGGKAYEQYF.

V and J are TRBV7-2 and TRBJ1-1, with a possible D match to TRBD1 (6 bases). This CDR3 has 14 residues. Trimming left V 5 bases short and J 3 bases short, with 13 bases between. Per the germline V gene, CDR1 is SGHTA and CDR2 is FQGNSA. In DNA, the CDR3 is TGTGCCAGCAGCGAGTTACCAGGGGACACTGAAGCTTTCTTT. This codes for CASSELPGDTEAFF.

The rearrangement links TRBV7-2 to TRBJ2-1; 9 bases map to TRBD1. Looked up from germline, CDR1 is SGHTA and CDR2 is FQGNSA. V lost 3 bases to trimming and J lost 9 bases; unmatched junction nucleotides: 9. This CDR3 is 15 amino acids long. The CDR3 is CASSFTSQGAGEQFF. The CDR3 bases are TGTGCCAGCAGCTTCACGTCACAGGGGGCGGGTGAGCAGTTCTTC.

In its sample, this clone was seen a few times. V is TRBV13 and J is TRBJ1-5, with a possible D match to TRBD1 (5 bases). Germline V gives CDR1 PRHDT, CDR2 FYEKMQ (reference sequence). V dropped 5 bases and J dropped 3 bases, with 26 bases sitting between them. The CDR3 spans 19 residues. The CDR3 DNA follows: TGTGCCAGCAGCCACCCCTTGAGGGACCCAACGGGGGACAATCAGCCCCAGCATTTT. Residues: CASSHPLRDPTGDNQPQHF.

This rearrangement joins TRBV6-5 to TRBJ1-5; the match to TRBD1 covers 7 bases. The trim removed 9 bases at V and 6 bases at J, leaving 8 bases unmatched. The CDR3 extends over 13 amino acids. The germline CDR1 and CDR2 sequences are MNHEY and SVGAGI. The CDR3 loop is CASQQGFGQPQHF. The DNA for the CDR3 is TGTGCCAGTCAACAGGGGTTCGGTCAGCCCCAGCATTTT.

The chain recombines TRBV2 with TRBJ2-5; 11 nucleotides align to TRBD2. The CDR3 length is 14 residues. Germline lookup yields CDR1 SNHLY and CDR2 FYNNEI. J was trimmed by 3 bases and V by 5 bases; bases with no gene match: 2. The CDR3 is CASSKTSGEETQYF. The CDR3 DNA reads TGTGCCAGCAGTAAGACTAGCGGGGAAGAGACCCAGTACTTC.

The chain couples TRBV4-3 to TRBJ1-5; no clear D. This CDR3 is 15 amino acids long. V lost 4 bases, J lost 1 base, and 11 bases lay in between. Germline assignment: CDR1 LGHNA and CDR2 YSLEER. Here the CDR3 DNA reads TGCGCCAGCAGCCTCGGACTAACGAGCAATCAGCCCCAGCATTTT. Residues: CASSLGLTSNQPQHF.

The rearrangement uses TRBV5-1 and TRBJ1-3, with D hard to call. Trimming pared 0 bases from V and 4 bases from J, leaving 11 bases between. Germline values: CDR1 SGHRS, CDR2 YFSETQ. This CDR3 has 15 amino acids. CDR3 in amino acids: CASSLGGLVGNTIYF. DNA of the CDR3: TGCGCCAGCAGCTTGGGAGGACTCGTGGGAAACACCATATATTTT.

The rearrangement uses TRBV11-2 and TRBJ1-5, with 8 bases matching TRBD1. J was trimmed by 5 bases and V by 5 bases; bases with no gene match: 2. The CDR3 is 13 residues long. Germline assignment: CDR1 SGHAT and CDR2 FQNNGV. The CDR3 protein is CASSTQGDQPQHF. The CDR3, as DNA: TGTGCCAGCAGCACACAGGGGGATCAGCCCCAGCATTTT.

Only one count was recorded for this clone. V and J are TRBV6-4 and TRBJ1-5; 7 bases are a match to TRBD1. The CDR3 runs to 14 residues. The germline CDR1 and CDR2 sequences are MRHNA and SNTAGT. The V gene end was trimmed by 3 bases and the J gene end by 4 bases; junction bases not matched to a gene: 3. CDR3 sequence reads: CASSDRDRNQPQHF. In DNA form, the CDR3 reads TGTGCCAGCAGTGATCGGGACAGAAATCAGCCCCAGCATTTT.

The chain couples TRBV2 to TRBJ1-1; tentatively, D is TRBD1 (5 bases). V was clipped by 4 bases and J by 1 base, with 10 bases between them. The CDR3 runs to 14 residues. Per germline, CDR1 SNHLY and CDR2 FYNNEI. The chain's CDR3 is CASSGGGENTEAFF. The CDR3 nucleotides read TGTGCCAGCAGTGGGGGAGGGGAGAACACTGAAGCTTTCTTT.

The gene calls are TRBV7-2 and TRBJ1-1, with D maybe TRBD1 (5 bases). Trimming stripped 2 bases from V and 1 base from J, with 8 bases between. The CDR3 contains 14 residues. Per the germline V gene, CDR1 is SGHTA and CDR2 is FQGNSA. CDR3 residues: CASSLNQGNTEAFF. CDR3 nucleotides: TGTGCCAGCAGCTTAAATCAGGGGAACACTGAAGCTTTCTTT.

The chain links TRBV7-2 to TRBJ2-3; D perhaps matches TRBD2 (5 bases). Looked up from germline, CDR1 is SGHTA and CDR2 is FQGNSA. CDR3 size: 15 residues. Trimming took 9 bases from V and 2 from J, leaving 18 bases between them. The CDR3: CASAAGPPPTDTQYF. The CDR3 DNA sequence: TGTGCCAGTGCGGCGGGTCCCCCCCCCACAGATACGCAGTATTTT.

This sequence joins TRBV28 and TRBJ1-5; no reliable D call. Trimming stripped 4 bases from V and 3 bases from J, with 16 bases between. This CDR3 is built from 16 residues. Germline lookup yields CDR1 MDHEN and CDR2 SYDVKM. The CDR3 sequence: CASSSPDLRTNQPQHF. CDR3 nucleotides: TGTGCCAGCAGTTCTCCGGACTTGAGGACCAATCAGCCCCAGCATTTT. Full variable domain (outside the CDR3, taken from reference TRBV28 and TRBJ1-5): DVKVTQSSRYLVKRTGEKVFLECVQDMDHENMFWYRQDPGLGLRLIYFSYDVKMKEKGDIPEGYSVSREKKERFSLILESASTNQTSMYLCASSSPDLRTNQPQHFGDGTRLSIL.

The chain is built from TRBV28 and TRBJ1-2, with D unclear. Germline V CDR1 and CDR2: MDHEN, SYDVKM. This CDR3 contains 14 residues. Trimming removed 7 bases from V and 6 bases from J, with 18 bases in between. The DNA for the CDR3 is TGTGCCAGCACCTTGGGGTCCGGGGATGATGGCTACACCTTC. It encodes CASTLGSGDDGYTF.

This rearrangement joins TRBV28 to TRBJ2-3, with 9 bases aligning to TRBD1. CDR3 length equals 14 residues. The J segment lost 4 bases and the V segment lost 6 bases, leaving 5 bases of the junction unmatched. Per germline, CDR1 MDHEN and CDR2 SYDVKM. The DNA of the CDR3 is TGTGCCAGCAGCTGGGACAGGGTGGCAGATACGCAGTATTTT. Protein product: CASSWDRVADTQYF.

The chain has TRBV7-2 and TRBJ1-6; the D is unclear. The CDR3 is 14 amino acids. V shed 1 base and J shed 6 bases, with 7 bases lying between them. Per the germline V gene, CDR1 is SGHTA and CDR2 is FQGNSA. The CDR3: CASSLDHSNSPLHF. As DNA, the CDR3 is TGTGCCAGCAGCTTAGATCACAGTAATTCACCCCTCCACTTT.

The V gene is TRBV23-1, the J gene TRBJ1-5; 7 nucleotides agree with TRBD1. TRBV23-1 is annotated as an ORF whose role is uncertain. With V trimmed by 2 bases and J by 1 base, 8 bases remained unmatched. The CDR3 is 17 amino acids. The CDR3 region is CASSQIPRGVSNQPQHF. The CDR3 bases are TGCGCCAGCAGTCAAATCCCCAGGGGGGTAAGCAATCAGCCCCAGCATTTT.

The chain couples TRBV6-2 or TRBV6-3 to TRBJ2-7; TRBD1 matches at 7 bases. V dropped 5 bases and J dropped 6; count of bases not matched to a gene: 19. Germline loops: CDR1 MNHEY, CDR2 SVGEGT. The CDR3 spans 17 residues. CDR3 nucleotides: TGTGCCAGCAGTCCAAAAACCCGGGACAGCCCTAAACGCGAGCAGTACTTC. This gives the protein CASSPKTRDSPKREQYF.

The chain employs TRBV7-9 and TRBJ1-6; 9 bases are shared with TRBD1. From germline, CDR1 is SEHNR and CDR2 FQNEAQ (reference sequence). V gave up 5 bases and J gave up 9 bases; unmatched junction bases: 2. CDR3 length: 13 amino acids. The CDR3 DNA follows: TGTGCCAGCAGCGCGACAGGGGGTTCACCCCTCCACTTT. It codes for CASSATGGSPLHF.

The chain joins TRBV5-4 to TRBJ2-1; TRBD2 is a possible D gene (7 bases). The CDR3 length is 15 residues. With 1 base removed from V and 5 bases from J, the gap between germline ends came to 13 bases. Per the germline V gene, CDR1 is SGHNT and CDR2 is YYREEE (reference sequence). CDR3 coding DNA: TGTGCCAGCAGCTTGCCCGGGGGGCCCCACAATGAGCAGTTCTTC. Translating it yields CASSLPGGPHNEQFF.

In nucleotides, the CDR3 is TGTGCCAGCAGCCAAGAGCGACTAGCGGCTCAAGAGACCCAGTACTTC. Residues: CASSQERLAAQETQYF. The J gene is TRBJ2-5, the V gene TRBV4-2; 9 nucleotides agree with TRBD2. Looked up from germline, CDR1 is LGHNA and CDR2 is YNFKEQ. J gave up 2 bases and V 0 bases, and 4 bases lay outside the gene matches. The length of the CDR3 is 16 residues.